This T cell receptor (beta chain) derives from a study of shared clonotypes between healthy human individuals. CD45RO-negative, CCR7-selected cells formed the naive CD8 fraction, which excluded terminally differentiated effector memory CD45RA+ cells. Participating donors were healthy, HIV-negative adults free of recent acute infections or vaccinations. The CDR3 totals 16 residues. Germline CDR1 SGHRS, CDR2 YFSETQ. Trimming stripped 7 bases from V and 3 bases from J, with 22 bases between. The data were produced by immunoSEQ multiplex PCR, yet TCRdb's version contains in-frame clones alone and is incomplete. The sample contains a few million clones, just over 90% of which appear only once.

Sequenced sample: naive CD8+ T cells from PBMCs. V gene TRBV5-1 combines with J gene TRBJ1-2, with D maybe TRBD1 (6 bases). The receptor's source is a young man in good health. Some clones in this sample may be carry-over from other donors' samples. CDR3 amino acids: CASRQLTGRPDYGYTF. CDR3 DNA sequence: TGCGCCAGCCGCCAACTGACAGGTCGACCGGACTATGGCTACACCTTC.